What follows describes a single T cell receptor (beta chain). TCRdb keeps only in-frame clones here, not all; method: immunoSEQ multiplex PCR. The sample lists approximately 90,000 clones; approximately 84% were seen once. The data are from a study of control samples from healthy donors and cancer patients. CDR3 size: 14 residues. The V segment lost 3 bases and the J segment 7 bases; nucleotides outside the gene matches: 5. Germline V CDR1 and CDR2: KGHDR, SFDVKD. This TCR was recovered from a man aged 65 to 79 with lung cancer. Material: PBMCs. This rearrangement joins TRBV24-1 to TRBJ2-1, with 7 bases matching TRBD2. The CDR3 protein is CATSDPGGGNEQFF. DNA for the CDR3: TGTGCCACCAGTGATCCGGGGGGAGGGAATGAGCAGTTCTTC.